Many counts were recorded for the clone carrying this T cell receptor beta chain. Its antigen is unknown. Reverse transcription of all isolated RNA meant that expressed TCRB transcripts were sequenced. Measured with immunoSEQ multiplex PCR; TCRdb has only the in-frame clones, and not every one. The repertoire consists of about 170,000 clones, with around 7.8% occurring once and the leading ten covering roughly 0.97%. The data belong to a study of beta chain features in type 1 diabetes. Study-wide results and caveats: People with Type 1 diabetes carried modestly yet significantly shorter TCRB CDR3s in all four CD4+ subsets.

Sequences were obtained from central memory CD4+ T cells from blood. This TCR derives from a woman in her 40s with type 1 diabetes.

The CDR3: CASSSGTGNYQETQYF. The CDR3, as DNA: TGTGCCAGCAGTTCCGGGACAGGGAACTACCAAGAGACCCAGTACTTC. This chain uses TRBV28 with TRBJ2-5; 9 bases are a match to TRBD1. This CDR3 region has 16 residues. Germline V gives CDR1 MDHEN, CDR2 SYDVKM. The V and J ends lost 4 bases and 0 bases, in that order; junction bases with no gene match: 6.